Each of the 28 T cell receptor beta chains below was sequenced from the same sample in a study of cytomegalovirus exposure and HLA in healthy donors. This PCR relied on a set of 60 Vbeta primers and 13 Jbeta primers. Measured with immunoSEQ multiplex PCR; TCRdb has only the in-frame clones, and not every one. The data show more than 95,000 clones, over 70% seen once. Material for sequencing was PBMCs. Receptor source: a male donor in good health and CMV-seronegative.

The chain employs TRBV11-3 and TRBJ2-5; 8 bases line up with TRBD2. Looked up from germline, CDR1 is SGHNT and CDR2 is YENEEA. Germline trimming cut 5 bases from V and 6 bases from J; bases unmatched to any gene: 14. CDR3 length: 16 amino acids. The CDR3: CASSLREGGIRQTQYF. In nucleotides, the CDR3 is TGTGCCAGCAGCCTTCGGGAGGGGGGCATTCGGCAGACCCAGTACTTC. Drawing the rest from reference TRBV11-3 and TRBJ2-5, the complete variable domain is EAGVVQSPRYKIIEKKQPVAFWCNPISGHNTLYWYLQNLGQGPELLIRYENEEAVDDSQLPKDRFSAERLKGVDSTLKIQPAELGDSAVYLCASSLREGGIRQTQYFGPGTRLLVL.

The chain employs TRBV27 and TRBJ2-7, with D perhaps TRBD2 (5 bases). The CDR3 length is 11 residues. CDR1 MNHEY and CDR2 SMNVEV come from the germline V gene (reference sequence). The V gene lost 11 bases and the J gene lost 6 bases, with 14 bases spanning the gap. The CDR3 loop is CAPRVACEQYF. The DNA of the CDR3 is TGTGCCCCTCGGGTAGCGTGCGAGCAGTACTTC.

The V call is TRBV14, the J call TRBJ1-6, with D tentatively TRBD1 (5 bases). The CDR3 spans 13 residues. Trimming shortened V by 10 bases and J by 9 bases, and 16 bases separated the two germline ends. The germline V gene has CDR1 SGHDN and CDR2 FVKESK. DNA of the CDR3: TGTGCCACCCGTCAGGGAGGTAGTTCACCCCTCCACTTT. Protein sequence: CATRQGGSSPLHF.

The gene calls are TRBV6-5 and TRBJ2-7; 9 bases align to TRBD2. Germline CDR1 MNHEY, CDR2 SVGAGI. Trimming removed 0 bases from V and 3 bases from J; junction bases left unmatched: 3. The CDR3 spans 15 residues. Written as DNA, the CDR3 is TGTGCCAGCAGTTACTCGCTAGCGGGGTACTACGAGCAGTACTTC. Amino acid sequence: CASSYSLAGYYEQYF.

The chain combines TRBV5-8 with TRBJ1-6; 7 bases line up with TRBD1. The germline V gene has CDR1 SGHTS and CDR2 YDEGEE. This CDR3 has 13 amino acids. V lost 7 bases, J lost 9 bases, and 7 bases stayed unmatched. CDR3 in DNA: TGTGCCAGCTCTCGGACAGGCGGTTCACCCCTCCACTTT. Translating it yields CASSRTGGSPLHF.

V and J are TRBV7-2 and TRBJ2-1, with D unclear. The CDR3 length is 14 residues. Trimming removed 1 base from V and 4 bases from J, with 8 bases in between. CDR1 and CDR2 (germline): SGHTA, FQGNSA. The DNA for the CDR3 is TGTGCCAGCAGCTTAGAAAGCAGGTACAATGAGCAGTTCTTC. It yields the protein CASSLESRYNEQFF.

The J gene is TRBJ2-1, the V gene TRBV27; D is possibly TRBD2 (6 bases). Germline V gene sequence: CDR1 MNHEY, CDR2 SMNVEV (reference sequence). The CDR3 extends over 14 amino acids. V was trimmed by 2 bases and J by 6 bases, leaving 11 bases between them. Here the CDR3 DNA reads TGTGCCAGCAGTTTACGACTAGGCACCAATGAGCAGTTCTTC. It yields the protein CASSLRLGTNEQFF.

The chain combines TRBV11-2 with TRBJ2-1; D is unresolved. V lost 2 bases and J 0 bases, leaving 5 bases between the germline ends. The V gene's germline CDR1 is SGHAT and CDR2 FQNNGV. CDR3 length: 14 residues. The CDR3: CASSLTSSYNEQFF. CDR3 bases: TGTGCCAGCAGCTTAACGAGCTCCTACAATGAGCAGTTCTTC.

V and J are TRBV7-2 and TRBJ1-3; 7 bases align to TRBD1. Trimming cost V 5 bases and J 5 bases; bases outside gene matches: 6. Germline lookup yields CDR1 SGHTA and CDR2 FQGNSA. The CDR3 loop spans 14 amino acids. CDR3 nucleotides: TGTGCCAGCAGCATCTCGACAGGGAGAAACACCATATATTTT. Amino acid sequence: CASSISTGRNTIYF. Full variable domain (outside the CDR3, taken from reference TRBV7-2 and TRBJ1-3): GAGVSQSPSNKVTEKGKDVELRCDPISGHTALYWYRQSLGQGLEFLIYFQGNSAPDKSGLPSDRFSAERTGGSVSTLTIQRTQQEDSAVYLCASSISTGRNTIYFGEGSWLTVV.

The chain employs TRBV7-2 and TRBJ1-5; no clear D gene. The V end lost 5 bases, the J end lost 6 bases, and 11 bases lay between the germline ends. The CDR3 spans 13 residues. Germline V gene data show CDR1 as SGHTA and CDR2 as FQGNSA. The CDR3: CASSLFRGQPQHF. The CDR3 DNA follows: TGTGCCAGCAGCCTATTTCGGGGTCAGCCCCAGCATTTT.

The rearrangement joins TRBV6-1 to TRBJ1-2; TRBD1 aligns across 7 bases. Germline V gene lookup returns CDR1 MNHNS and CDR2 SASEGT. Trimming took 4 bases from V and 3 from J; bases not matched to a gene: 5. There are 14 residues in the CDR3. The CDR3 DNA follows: TGTGCCAGCAGTGTACACAGGGGCGACTATGGCTACACCTTC. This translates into CASSVHRGDYGYTF.

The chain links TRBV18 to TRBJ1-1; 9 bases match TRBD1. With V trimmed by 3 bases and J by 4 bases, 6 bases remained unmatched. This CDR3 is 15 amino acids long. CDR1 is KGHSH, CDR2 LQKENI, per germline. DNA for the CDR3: TGTGCCAGCTCACCCTCGGGACAGGGACCCACTGAAGCTTTCTTT. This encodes CASSPSGQGPTEAFF.

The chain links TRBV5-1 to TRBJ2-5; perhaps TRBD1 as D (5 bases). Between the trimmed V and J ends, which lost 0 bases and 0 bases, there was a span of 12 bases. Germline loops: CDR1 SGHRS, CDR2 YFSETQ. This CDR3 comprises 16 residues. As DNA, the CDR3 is TGCGCCAGCAGCTTGGGTACAGGCCCCAACCAAGAGACCCAGTACTTC. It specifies CASSLGTGPNQETQYF.

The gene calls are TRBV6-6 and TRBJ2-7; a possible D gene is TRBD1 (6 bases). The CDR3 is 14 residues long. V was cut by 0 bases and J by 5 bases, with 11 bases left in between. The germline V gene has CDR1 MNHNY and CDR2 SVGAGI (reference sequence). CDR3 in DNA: TGTGCCAGCAGTTACTCACAGGGAGTGGACGAGCAGTACTTC. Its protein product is CASSYSQGVDEQYF.

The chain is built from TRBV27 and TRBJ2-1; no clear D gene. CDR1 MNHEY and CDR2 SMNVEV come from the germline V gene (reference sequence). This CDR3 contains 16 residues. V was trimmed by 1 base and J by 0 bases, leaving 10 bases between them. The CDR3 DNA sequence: TGTGCCAGCAGTTTATATCCCCTCAGCTCCTACAATGAGCAGTTCTTC. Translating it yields CASSLYPLSSYNEQFF.

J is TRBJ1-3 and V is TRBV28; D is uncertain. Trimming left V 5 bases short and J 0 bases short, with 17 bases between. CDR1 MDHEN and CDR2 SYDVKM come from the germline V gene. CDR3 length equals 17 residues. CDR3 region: CASSPSQSVPSGNTIYF. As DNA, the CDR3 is TGTGCCAGCAGTCCCTCCCAATCGGTGCCCTCTGGAAACACCATATATTTT.

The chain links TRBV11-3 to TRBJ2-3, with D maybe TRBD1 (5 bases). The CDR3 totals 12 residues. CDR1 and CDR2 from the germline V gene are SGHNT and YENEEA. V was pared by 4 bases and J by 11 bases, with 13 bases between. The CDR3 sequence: CASSYWGREQYF. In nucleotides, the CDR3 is TGTGCCAGCAGCTACTGGGGCCGTGAGCAGTATTTT.

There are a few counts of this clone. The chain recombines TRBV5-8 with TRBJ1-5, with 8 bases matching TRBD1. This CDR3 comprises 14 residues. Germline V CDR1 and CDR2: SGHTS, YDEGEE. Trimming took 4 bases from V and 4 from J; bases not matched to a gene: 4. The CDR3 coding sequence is TGTGCCAGCAGCACCGGACAGGGAAATCAGCCCCAGCATTTT. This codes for CASSTGQGNQPQHF.

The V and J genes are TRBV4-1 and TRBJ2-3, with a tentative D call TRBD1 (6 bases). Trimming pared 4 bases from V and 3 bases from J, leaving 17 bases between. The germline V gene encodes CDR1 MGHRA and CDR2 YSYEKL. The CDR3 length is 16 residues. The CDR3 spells CASSPTGPLWTDTQYF. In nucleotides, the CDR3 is TGCGCCAGCAGCCCAACAGGGCCATTATGGACAGATACGCAGTATTTT.

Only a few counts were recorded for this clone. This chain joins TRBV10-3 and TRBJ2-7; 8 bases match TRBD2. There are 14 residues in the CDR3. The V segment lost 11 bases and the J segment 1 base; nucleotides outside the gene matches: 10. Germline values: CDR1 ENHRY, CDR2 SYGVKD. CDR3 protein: CAGSLAGGSYEQYF. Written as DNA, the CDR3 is TGTGCCGGGTCCCTGGCGGGAGGATCCTACGAGCAGTACTTC.

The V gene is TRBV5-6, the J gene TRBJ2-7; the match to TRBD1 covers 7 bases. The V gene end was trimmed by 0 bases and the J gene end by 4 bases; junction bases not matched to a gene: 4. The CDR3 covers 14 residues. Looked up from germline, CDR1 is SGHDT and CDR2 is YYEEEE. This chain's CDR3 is CASSLAGGGYEQYF. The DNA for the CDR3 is TGTGCCAGCAGCTTGGCAGGGGGTGGGTACGAGCAGTACTTC.

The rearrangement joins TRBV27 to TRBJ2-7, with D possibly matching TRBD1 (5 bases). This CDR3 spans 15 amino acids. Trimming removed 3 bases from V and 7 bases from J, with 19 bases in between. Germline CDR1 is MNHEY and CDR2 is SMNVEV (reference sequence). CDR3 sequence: CASSFVQGTAGEQYF. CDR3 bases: TGTGCCAGCAGTTTTGTCCAGGGAACTGCTGGGGAGCAGTACTTC.

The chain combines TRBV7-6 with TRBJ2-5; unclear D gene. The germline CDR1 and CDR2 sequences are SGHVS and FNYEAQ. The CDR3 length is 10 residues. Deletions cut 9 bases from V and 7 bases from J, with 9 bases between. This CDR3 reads CASSSGTQYF. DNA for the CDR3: TGTGCCAGTTCCTCGGGGACCCAGTACTTC.

The chain's CDR3 is CASSPSVAGIGEKLFF. The DNA of the CDR3 is TGTGCCAGCAGCCCCTCGGTGGCGGGGATAGGAGAAAAACTGTTTTTT. The gene calls are TRBV11-2 and TRBJ1-4, with no clear D. CDR1 SGHAT and CDR2 FQNNGV come from the germline V gene. The CDR3 spans 16 residues. The ends were cut back, 5 bases at V and 8 bases at J, with 21 bases in the middle.

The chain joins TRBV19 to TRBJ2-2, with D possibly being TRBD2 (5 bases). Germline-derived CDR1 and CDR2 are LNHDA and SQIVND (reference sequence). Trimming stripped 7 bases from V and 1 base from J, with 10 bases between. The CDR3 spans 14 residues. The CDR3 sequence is CASNPDWNTGELFF. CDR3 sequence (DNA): TGTGCCAGTAACCCGGACTGGAACACCGGGGAGCTGTTTTTT. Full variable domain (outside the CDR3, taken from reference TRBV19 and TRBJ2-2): DGGITQSPKYLFRKEGQNVTLSCEQNLNHDAMYWYRQDPGQGLRLIYYSQIVNDFQKGDIAEGYSVSREKKESFPLTVTSAQKNPTAFYLCASNPDWNTGELFFGEGSRLTVL.

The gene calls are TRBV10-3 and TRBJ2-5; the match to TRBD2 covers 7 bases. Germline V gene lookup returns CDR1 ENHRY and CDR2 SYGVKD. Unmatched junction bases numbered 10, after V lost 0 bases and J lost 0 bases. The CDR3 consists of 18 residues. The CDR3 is CAISESFLADWYQETQYF. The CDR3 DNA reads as TGTGCCATCAGTGAGTCGTTCCTAGCGGATTGGTACCAAGAGACCCAGTACTTC.

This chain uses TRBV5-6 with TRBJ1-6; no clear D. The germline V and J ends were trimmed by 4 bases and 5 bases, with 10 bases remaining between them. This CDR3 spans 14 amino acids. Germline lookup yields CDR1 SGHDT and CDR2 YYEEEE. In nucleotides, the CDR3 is TGTGCCAGCAGCGAGGGTACCCATAATTCACCCCTCCACTTT. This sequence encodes CASSEGTHNSPLHF.

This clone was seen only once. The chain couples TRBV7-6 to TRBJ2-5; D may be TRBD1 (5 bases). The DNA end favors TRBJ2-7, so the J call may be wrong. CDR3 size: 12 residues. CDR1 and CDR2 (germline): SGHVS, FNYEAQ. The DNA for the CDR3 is TGTGCCAGCTCCCTAGGGGTTCGCGAGCAGTACTTC. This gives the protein CASSLGVREQYF.